The T cell receptor (beta chain) described here comes from a study of CD8+CD57+ T cells in acquired aplastic anemia. Points from the study as a whole: In common between the patients and the controls were more than 25 CD8+ CDR3 sequences.

This clonotype occurred once. Its antigen is still unknown. The CDR3 has 15 residues. V lost 1 base, J lost 4 bases, and 2 bases stayed unmatched. CDR1 and CDR2 from the germline V gene are SGHDN and FVKESK. The patients chosen for sequencing had shown expansion of CD8+CD57+ cells (detected by flow cytometry). CDR3 and TCR beta VDJ profiling relied on genomic DNA as the template. Using its own MiXCR run on the reads, TCRdb lists one record per CDR3 protein. The data contain some 120,000 distinct CDR3 sequences, about 40% of them singletons. This receptor was obtained from a human donor with aplastic anemia. Sample: sorted CD4+, CD8+, or CD8+CD57+ T cells (not recorded which) from PBMCs. The V call is TRBV14, the J call TRBJ1-2; 11 bases match TRBD1. The CDR3 protein is CASSQGTGGLYGYTF. CDR3 nucleotides: TGTGCCAGCAGCCAAGGGACAGGGGGCCTCTATGGCTACACCTTC.